These 11 T cell receptor beta chains originate from one sample sequenced in a study of T cell responses to AZD1222 COVID-19 vaccine. Libraries were prepared by immunoSEQ multiplex PCR; TCRdb keeps only in-frame clonotypes and omits some of them. The repertoire holds 150,000 to 200,000 clones, with 90% to 95% as singletons. Sequenced here: peripheral blood, sampled on day 0 of AZD1222 vaccination. The receptor source for this set is an adult in good health.

The chain carries TRBV5-4 and TRBJ1-1; 10 bases are shared with TRBD1. This CDR3 has 16 residues. Germline V gives CDR1 SGHNT, CDR2 YYREEE (reference sequence). The trim removed 0 bases at V and 4 bases at J, leaving 6 bases unmatched. The CDR3 nucleotides read TGTGCCAGCAGCTTGGCGGGACGGACAGGGGGCACTGAAGCTTTCTTT. Residues: CASSLAGRTGGTEAFF.

The chain employs TRBV6-2 or TRBV6-3 and TRBJ2-6; D is ambiguous. Trimming took off 1 base at V and 4 bases at J, with 11 bases between the two ends. The germline V gene encodes CDR1 MNHEY and CDR2 SVGEGT. CDR3 size: 16 residues. CDR3 nucleotide sequence: TGTGCCAGCAGTTACTTGGTGATTGGGGGGGCCAACGTCCTGACTTTC. Translation gives CASSYLVIGGANVLTF.

This sequence joins TRBV15 and TRBJ2-1; 7 bases agree with TRBD2. The germline V gene encodes CDR1 LNHNV and CDR2 YYDKDF (reference sequence). With V trimmed by 3 bases and J by 9 bases, 20 bases remained unmatched. The length of the CDR3 is 18 residues. The CDR3 spells CATSSTAMRGLVWVEQFF. In DNA, the CDR3 is TGTGCCACCAGCAGCACTGCCATGAGAGGACTAGTGTGGGTTGAGCAGTTCTTC. Filled out from reference TRBV15 and TRBJ2-1, the complete variable domain reads DAMVIQNPRYQVTQFGKPVTLSCSQTLNHNVMYWYQQKSSQAPKLLFHYYDKDFNNEADTPDNFQSRRPNTSFCFLDIRSPGLGDTAMYLCATSSTAMRGLVWVEQFFGPGTRLTVL.

This clone was recorded once. V is TRBV14 and J is TRBJ2-2; TRBD1 might be the D (5 bases). The V gene's germline CDR1 is SGHDN and CDR2 FVKESK. The germline V and J ends were trimmed by 3 bases and 3 bases, with 14 bases remaining between them. The CDR3 sequence is 16 residues long. The CDR3 is CASSQGRGDYTGELFF. CDR3 DNA sequence: TGTGCCAGCAGCCAGGGTAGGGGTGATTACACCGGGGAGCTGTTTTTT.

The genes are TRBV11-3 and TRBJ2-3; TRBD2 matches at 14 bases. Germline CDR1 reads SGHNT; CDR2 reads YENEEA. The CDR3 runs 18 residues. V shed 5 bases and J 3 bases; nucleotides not matched to a gene: 10. The CDR3 region is CASSTRLAGGPRTDTQYF. The CDR3 DNA is TGTGCCAGCAGCACCCGACTAGCGGGAGGGCCGAGGACAGATACGCAGTATTTT.

The rearrangement uses TRBV24-1 and TRBJ1-5, with TRBD1 identical over 8 bases. The V segment lost 6 bases and the J segment 10 bases; nucleotides outside the gene matches: 10. This CDR3 has 14 amino acids. Germline CDR1 reads KGHDR; CDR2 reads SFDVKD. CDR3 nucleotide sequence: TGTGCCACCAGTCAGGGGGCGGACGTTAATCCCCAGCATTTT. The encoded protein is CATSQGADVNPQHF.

The gene calls are TRBV6-2 or TRBV6-3 and TRBJ2-7; D remains ambiguous. With 5 bases removed from V and 7 bases from J, the gap between germline ends came to 18 bases. This CDR3 comprises 14 residues. The germline CDR1 and CDR2 sequences are MNHEY and SVGEGT. Here the CDR3 DNA reads TGTGCCAGCAGTACACGGCAGGAATACAGAGAGCAGTACTTC. Its protein is CASSTRQEYREQYF.

The V call is TRBV5-3, the J call TRBJ1-2; 7 nucleotides line up with TRBD1. TRBV5-3 is assigned to the ORF class and has an uncertain function. The CDR3 runs to 16 residues. The V segment lost 4 bases and the J segment 8 bases; nucleotides outside the gene matches: 17. The CDR3 DNA follows: TGTGCCAGAAGCGGGTTGGGACAGAAAAGATTGTACGGCTACACCTTC. It translates to CARSGLGQKRLYGYTF.

The chain couples TRBV5-1 to TRBJ2-3, with D tentatively TRBD2 (6 bases). The CDR3 length is 15 residues. Germline CDR1 SGHRS, CDR2 YFSETQ. V was trimmed by 2 bases and J by 2 bases, leaving 12 bases between them. As DNA, the CDR3 is TGCGCCAGCAGCTTAGAGCGGGCCGACACAGATACGCAGTATTTT. Amino acids: CASSLERADTDTQYF. The full variable domain, rest sourced from reference TRBV5-1 and TRBJ2-3, is KAGVTQTPRYLIKTRGQQVTLSCSPISGHRSVSWYQQTPGQGLQFLFEYFSETQRNKGNFPGRFSGRQFSNSRSEMNVSTLELGDSALYLCASSLERADTDTQYFGPGTRLTVL.

V is TRBV30 and J is TRBJ1-1; the D gene is possibly TRBD1 (5 bases). The germline CDR1 and CDR2 sequences are GTSNPN and SVGIG (reference sequence). V shed 4 bases and J shed 3 bases, with 9 bases lying between them. There are 12 residues in the CDR3. CDR3 region: CAWNWGDTEAFF. Here the CDR3 DNA reads TGTGCCTGGAATTGGGGGGACACTGAAGCTTTCTTT.

This sequence joins TRBV5-1 and TRBJ2-7; D not certain. Deletions cut 2 bases from V and 5 bases from J, with 23 bases between. Germline CDR1 and CDR2: SGHRS and YFSETQ. The CDR3 extends over 17 amino acids. The CDR3 nucleotides are TGCGCCAGCAGCTTTCTATCTGGCAGACCCATTATGGACGAGCAGTACTTC. This translates into CASSFLSGRPIMDEQYF.